In its sample, the clone carrying this T cell receptor beta chain was seen many times. There were TCR beta CDR3 regions amplified from RNA transcripts. The TCR CDR3 was amplified in a first-round RT-PCR using the HTBI primer set. A single record per CDR3 protein comes from TCRdb applying MiXCR to the multiplex PCR reads. The sample yields over 250,000 distinct CDR3 sequences, 20% to 30% seen once. The data were taken from a study of T cells in Graves' hyperthyroidism and ophthalmopathy. Fresh peripheral blood, approximately 10 ml, yielded the PBMCs. This CDR3 contains 14 residues. V dropped 3 bases and J dropped 2 bases, with 8 bases sitting between them.

The receptor was isolated from a man aged 40-55 years with Graves' hyperthyroidism that later progressed to Graves' ophthalmopathy. This sequence joins TRBV12-3 or TRBV12-4 and TRBJ1-5; D gene ambiguous. Sequencing used blood. This CDR3 is CASSFYQGNQPQHF. Here the CDR3 DNA reads TGTGCCAGCAGTTTCTACCAGGGCAATCAGCCCCAGCATTTT.